These T cell receptor beta chains were read from a single sample in a study of T cell responses to AZD1222 COVID-19 vaccine. The repertoire was sequenced with immunoSEQ multiplex PCR; TCRdb's copy has only in-frame clones and lacks some. The sample holds fewer than 110,000 clones, 86% seen once. The specimen was peripheral blood, collected on day 0 of AZD1222 vaccination. The source of these receptors is an adult in good health. CDR3s include the opening cysteine and the closing phenylalanine or tryptophan. D genes are given only for firm matches. Some rows have no size entry. The others give once, few or many, or a class for an expanded clone.

clone size	D gene	V gene	J gene	CDR3 protein	CDR3 DNA
.	TRBD1	TRBV10-3	TRBJ1-1	CAIRTGTGDLMNTEAFF	TGTGCCATCAGGACCGGGACAGGGGATTTGATGAACACTGAAGCTTTCTTT
.	TRBD1	TRBV28	TRBJ2-1	CASSRTGTGNNEQFF	TGTGCCAGCAGTCGAACCGGGACAGGTAACAATGAGCAGTTCTTC
.	.	TRBV6-6	TRBJ2-7	CASSYATNYEQYF	TGTGCCAGCAGTTACGCCACTAACTACGAGCAGTACTTC
.	.	TRBV28	TRBJ1-5	CASSLSREGNQPQHF	TGTGCCAGCAGTTTAAGCAGGGAAGGCAATCAGCCCCAGCATTTT
few	.	TRBV2	TRBJ1-2	CASRRANYGYTF	TGTGCCAGCAGAAGAGCTAACTATGGCTACACCTTC
few	.	TRBV28	TRBJ1-2	CASSLTGYYGYTF	TGTGCCAGCAGTCTGACCGGGTACTATGGCTACACCTTC
.	.	TRBV9	TRBJ1-2	CASSTRPGVIFGGGYTF	TGTGCCAGCAGCACCCGTCCAGGAGTAATATTCGGTGGTGGCTACACCTTC
.	.	TRBV12-3/TRBV12-4	TRBJ2-3	CASSPVGDTQYF	TGTGCCAGCAGTCCCGTGGGAGATACGCAGTATTTT
.	.	TRBV6-6	TRBJ1-5	CASSYSGRNQPQHF	TGTGCCAGCAGTTACTCGGGACGAAATCAGCCCCAGCATTTT
.	.	TRBV23-1	TRBJ2-1	CASSPSRSGSYNEQFF	TGCGCCAGCAGTCCTAGCCGGAGCGGGTCCTACAATGAGCAGTTCTTC
.	TRBD2	TRBV11-2	TRBJ2-1	CASFREGSEQFF	TGTGCCAGCTTCCGGGAGGGGAGTGAGCAGTTCTTC
medium-sized	.	TRBV18	TRBJ2-1	CASSPMEYEQFF	TGTGCCAGCTCACCGATGGAATATGAGCAGTTCTTC
.	.	TRBV7-3	TRBJ2-3	CASSPVGGRVADTQYF	TGTGCCAGCAGCCCCGTAGGAGGGCGGGTCGCAGATACGCAGTATTTT
.	.	TRBV9	TRBJ1-5	CASSVESGDDQPQHF	TGTGCCAGCAGCGTAGAGTCAGGGGATGATCAGCCCCAGCATTTT
.	TRBD2	TRBV4-3	TRBJ2-7	CASSLGAGGEQYF	TGCGCCAGCAGCCTTGGGGCGGGGGGCGAGCAGTACTTC
.	.	TRBV7-8	TRBJ2-1	CASSSRGTTYNEQFF	TGTGCCAGCAGCTCTAGAGGGACAACCTACAATGAGCAGTTCTTC
.	TRBD2	TRBV7-9	TRBJ2-7	CASSKPGTSGAISYEQYF	TGTGCCAGCAGCAAACCTGGGACTAGCGGAGCGATCTCCTACGAGCAGTACTTC
.	TRBD1	TRBV27	TRBJ1-1	CASSRQGLIAEAFF	TGTGCCAGCTCCAGACAGGGGCTGATCGCTGAAGCTTTCTTT
.	TRBD1	TRBV19	TRBJ2-1	CASSGNRGNEQFF	TGTGCCAGTAGTGGTAACAGGGGTAATGAGCAGTTCTTC
.	.	TRBV30	TRBJ1-1	CASKRDRRNTEAFF	TGTGCCTCAAAACGGGACCGGCGGAACACTGAAGCTTTCTTT
.	TRBD2	TRBV28	TRBJ2-7	CASSFRGRTRAYEQYF	TGTGCCAGCAGTTTCCGAGGACGGACTAGAGCCTACGAGCAGTACTTC
.	TRBD2	TRBV7-2	TRBJ2-7	CASSSTSGRNEQYF	TGTGCCAGCAGCTCCACTAGCGGGAGGAACGAGCAGTACTTC
once	.	TRBV9	TRBJ1-2	CASRNRENYGYTF	TGTGCCAGCAGAAACCGGGAGAACTATGGCTACACCTTC
.	TRBD2	TRBV9	TRBJ2-1	CASSATTSGRGNEQFF	TGTGCCAGCAGCGCCACTACTAGCGGGAGAGGCAATGAGCAGTTCTTC
.	TRBD2	TRBV10-3	TRBJ2-7	CAISPTSGSGQYF	TGTGCCATCAGCCCTACTAGCGGGTCCGGGCAGTACTTC